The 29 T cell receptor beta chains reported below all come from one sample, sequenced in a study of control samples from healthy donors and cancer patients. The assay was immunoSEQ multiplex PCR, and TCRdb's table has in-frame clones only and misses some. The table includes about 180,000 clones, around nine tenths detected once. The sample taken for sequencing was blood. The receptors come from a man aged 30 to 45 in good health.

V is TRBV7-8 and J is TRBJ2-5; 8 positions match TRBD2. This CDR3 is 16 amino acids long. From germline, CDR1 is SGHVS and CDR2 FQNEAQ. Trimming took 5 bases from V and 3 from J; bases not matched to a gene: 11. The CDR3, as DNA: TGTGCCAGCAGCCCCCGGTGGGCGGGGGGCAAAGAGACCCAGTACTTC. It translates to CASSPRWAGGKETQYF.

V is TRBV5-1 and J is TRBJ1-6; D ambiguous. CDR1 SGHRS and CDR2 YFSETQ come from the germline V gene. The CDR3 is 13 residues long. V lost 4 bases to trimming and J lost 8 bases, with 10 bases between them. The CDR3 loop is CASSMDGDSPLHF. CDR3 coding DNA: TGCGCCAGCAGCATGGACGGAGATTCACCCCTCCACTTT.

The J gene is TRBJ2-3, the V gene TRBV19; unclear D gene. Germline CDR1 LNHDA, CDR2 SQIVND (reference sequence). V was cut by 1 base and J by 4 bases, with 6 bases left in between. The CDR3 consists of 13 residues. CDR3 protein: CASSIGWSDTQYF. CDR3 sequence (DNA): TGTGCCAGTAGTATAGGCTGGTCAGATACGCAGTATTTT.

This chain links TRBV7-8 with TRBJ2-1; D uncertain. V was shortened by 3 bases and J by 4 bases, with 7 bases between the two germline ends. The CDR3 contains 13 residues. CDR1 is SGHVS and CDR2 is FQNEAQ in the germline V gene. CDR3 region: CASSFMTYNEQFF. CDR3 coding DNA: TGTGCCAGCAGCTTCATGACTTACAATGAGCAGTTCTTC.

Here the CDR3 reads CASSVSGRAAYNEQFF. The CDR3 coding sequence is TGTGCCAGCTCGGTTAGCGGGAGGGCCGCCTACAATGAGCAGTTCTTC. This chain links TRBV18 with TRBJ2-1, with 11 bases matching TRBD2. This CDR3 spans 16 amino acids. Germline CDR1 KGHSH, CDR2 LQKENI. With V trimmed by 6 bases and J by 2 bases, 6 bases remained unmatched.

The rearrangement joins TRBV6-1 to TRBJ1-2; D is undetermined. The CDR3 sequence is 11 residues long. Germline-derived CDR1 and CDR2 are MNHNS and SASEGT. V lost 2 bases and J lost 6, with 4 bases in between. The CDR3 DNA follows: TGTGCCAGCAGTGAACCTCATGGCTACACCTTC. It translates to CASSEPHGYTF.

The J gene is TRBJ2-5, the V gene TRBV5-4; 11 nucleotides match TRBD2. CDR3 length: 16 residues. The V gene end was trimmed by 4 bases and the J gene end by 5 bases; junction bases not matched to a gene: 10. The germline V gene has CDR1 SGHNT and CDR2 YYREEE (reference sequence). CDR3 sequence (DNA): TGTGCCAGCAGCAACAGACTAGCGGGAAGGGGGGAGACCCAGTACTTC. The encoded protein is CASSNRLAGRGETQYF.

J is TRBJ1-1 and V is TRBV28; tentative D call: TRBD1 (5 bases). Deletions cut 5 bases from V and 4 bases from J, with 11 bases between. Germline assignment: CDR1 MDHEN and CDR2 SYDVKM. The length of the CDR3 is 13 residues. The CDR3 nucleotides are TGTGCCAGCAGTCTCAGGGCGGGCACTGAAGCTTTCTTT. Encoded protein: CASSLRAGTEAFF.

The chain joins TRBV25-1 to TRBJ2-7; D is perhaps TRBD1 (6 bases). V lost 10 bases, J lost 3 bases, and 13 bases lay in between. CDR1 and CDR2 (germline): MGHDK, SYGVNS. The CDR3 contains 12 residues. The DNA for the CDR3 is TGTGCCACGGGACACGGACTCTACGAGCAGTACTTC. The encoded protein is CATGHGLYEQYF.

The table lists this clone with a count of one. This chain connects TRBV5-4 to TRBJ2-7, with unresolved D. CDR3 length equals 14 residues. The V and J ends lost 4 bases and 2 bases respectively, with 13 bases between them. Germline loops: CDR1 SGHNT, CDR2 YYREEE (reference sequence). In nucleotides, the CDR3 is TGTGCCAGCAGCCCGCGACCCATTCCCTACGAGCAGTACTTC. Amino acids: CASSPRPIPYEQYF.

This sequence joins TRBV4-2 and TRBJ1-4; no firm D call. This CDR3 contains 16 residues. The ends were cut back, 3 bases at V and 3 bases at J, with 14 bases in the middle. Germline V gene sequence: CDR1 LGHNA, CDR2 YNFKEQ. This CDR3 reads CASSHQWDTPNEKLFF. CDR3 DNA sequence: TGTGCCAGCAGCCACCAGTGGGATACCCCTAATGAAAAACTGTTTTTT.

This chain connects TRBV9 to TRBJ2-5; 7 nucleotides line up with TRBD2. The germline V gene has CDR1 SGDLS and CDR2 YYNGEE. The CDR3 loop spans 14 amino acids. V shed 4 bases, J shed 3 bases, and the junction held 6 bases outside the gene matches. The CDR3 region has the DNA TGTGCCAGCAGCCCGTTTGGGGGGGAAGAGACCCAGTACTTC. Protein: CASSPFGGEETQYF.

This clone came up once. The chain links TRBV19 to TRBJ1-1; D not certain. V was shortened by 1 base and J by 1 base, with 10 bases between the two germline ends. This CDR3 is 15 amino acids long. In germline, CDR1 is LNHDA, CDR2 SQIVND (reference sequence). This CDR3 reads CASSIGGHPNTEAFF. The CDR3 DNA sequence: TGTGCCAGTAGTATAGGCGGGCACCCGAACACTGAAGCTTTCTTT.

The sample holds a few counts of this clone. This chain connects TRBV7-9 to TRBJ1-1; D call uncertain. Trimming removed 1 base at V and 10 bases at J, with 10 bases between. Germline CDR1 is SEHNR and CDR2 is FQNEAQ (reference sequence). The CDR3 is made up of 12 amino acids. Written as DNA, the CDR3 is TGTGCCAGCAGCTTAGGTTACAATGGAGCTTTCTTT. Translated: CASSLGYNGAFF.

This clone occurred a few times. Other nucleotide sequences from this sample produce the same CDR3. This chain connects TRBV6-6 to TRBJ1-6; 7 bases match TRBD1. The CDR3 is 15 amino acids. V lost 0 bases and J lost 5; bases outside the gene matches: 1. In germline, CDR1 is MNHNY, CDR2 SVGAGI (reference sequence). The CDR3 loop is CASSYSRGHNSPLHF. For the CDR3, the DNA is TGTGCCAGCAGTTACTCGAGGGGGCATAATTCACCCCTCCACTTT.

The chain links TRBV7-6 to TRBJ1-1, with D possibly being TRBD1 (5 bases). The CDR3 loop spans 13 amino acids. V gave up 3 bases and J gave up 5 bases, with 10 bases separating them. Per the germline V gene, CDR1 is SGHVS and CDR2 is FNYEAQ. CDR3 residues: CASSLGTRTEAFF. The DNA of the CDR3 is TGTGCCAGCAGCTTGGGGACCAGGACTGAAGCTTTCTTT.

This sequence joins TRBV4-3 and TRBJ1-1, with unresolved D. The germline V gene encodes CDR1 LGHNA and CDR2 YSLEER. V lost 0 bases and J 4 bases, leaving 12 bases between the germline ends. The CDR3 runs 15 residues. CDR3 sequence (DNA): TGCGCCAGCAGCCAAGATAGAGGGCCCTTCACTGAAGCTTTCTTT. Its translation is CASSQDRGPFTEAFF.

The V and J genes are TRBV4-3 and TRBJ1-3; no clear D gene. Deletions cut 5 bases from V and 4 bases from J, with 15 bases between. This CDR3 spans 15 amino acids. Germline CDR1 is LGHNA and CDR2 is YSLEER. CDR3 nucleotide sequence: TGCGCCAGCAGCGACACCGGGATCTCAGGAAACACCATATATTTT. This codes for CASSDTGISGNTIYF.

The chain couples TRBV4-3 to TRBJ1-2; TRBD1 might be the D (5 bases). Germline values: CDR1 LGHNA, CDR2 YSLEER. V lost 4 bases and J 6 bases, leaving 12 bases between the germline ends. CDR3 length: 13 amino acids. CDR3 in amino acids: CASSLLGRDGYTF. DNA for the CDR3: TGCGCCAGCAGCCTATTGGGGCGAGATGGCTACACCTTC.

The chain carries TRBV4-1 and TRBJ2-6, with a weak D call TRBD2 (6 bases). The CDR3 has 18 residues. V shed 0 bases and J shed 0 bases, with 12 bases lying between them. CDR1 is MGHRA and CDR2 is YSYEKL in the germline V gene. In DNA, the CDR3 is TGCGCCAGCAGCCAAGAGGCGGTGGGGGGCTCTGGGGCCAACGTCCTGACTTTC. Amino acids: CASSQEAVGGSGANVLTF.

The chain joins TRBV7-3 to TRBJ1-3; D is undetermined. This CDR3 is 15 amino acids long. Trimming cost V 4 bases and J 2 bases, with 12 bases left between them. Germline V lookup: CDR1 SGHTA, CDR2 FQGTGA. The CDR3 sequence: CASSSDGRTGNTIYF. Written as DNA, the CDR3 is TGTGCCAGCAGCTCGGACGGGCGGACTGGAAACACCATATATTTT.

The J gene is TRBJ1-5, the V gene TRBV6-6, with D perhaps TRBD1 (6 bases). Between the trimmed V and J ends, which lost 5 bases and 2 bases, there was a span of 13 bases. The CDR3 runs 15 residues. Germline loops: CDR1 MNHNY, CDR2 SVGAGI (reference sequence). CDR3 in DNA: TGTGCCAGCAGTCTACAGGGAGACGGCAATCAGCCCCAGCATTTT. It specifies CASSLQGDGNQPQHF.

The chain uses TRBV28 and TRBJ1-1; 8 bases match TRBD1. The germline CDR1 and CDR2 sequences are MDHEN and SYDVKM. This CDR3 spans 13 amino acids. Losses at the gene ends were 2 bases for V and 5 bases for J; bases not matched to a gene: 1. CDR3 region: CASSLDRGTEAFF. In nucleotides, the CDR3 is TGTGCCAGCAGTTTAGACAGGGGAACTGAAGCTTTCTTT.

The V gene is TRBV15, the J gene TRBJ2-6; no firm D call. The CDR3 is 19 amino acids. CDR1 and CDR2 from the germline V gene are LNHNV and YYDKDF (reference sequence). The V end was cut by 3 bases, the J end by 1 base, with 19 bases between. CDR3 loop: CATSSSGEVLNSGANVLTF. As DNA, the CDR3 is TGTGCCACCAGCAGCTCAGGAGAGGTCCTGAATTCTGGGGCCAACGTCCTGACTTTC.

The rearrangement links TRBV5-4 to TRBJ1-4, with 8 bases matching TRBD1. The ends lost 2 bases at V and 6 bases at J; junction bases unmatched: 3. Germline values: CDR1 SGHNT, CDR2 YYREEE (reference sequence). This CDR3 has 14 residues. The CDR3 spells CASSFQGADEKLFF. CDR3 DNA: TGTGCCAGCAGCTTTCAGGGGGCGGATGAAAAACTGTTTTTT. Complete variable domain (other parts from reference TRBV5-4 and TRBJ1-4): ETGVTQSPTHLIKTRGQQVTLRCSSQSGHNTVSWYQQALGQGPQFIFQYYREEENGRGNFPPRFSGLQFPNYSSELNVNALELDDSALYLCASSFQGADEKLFFGSGTQLSVL.

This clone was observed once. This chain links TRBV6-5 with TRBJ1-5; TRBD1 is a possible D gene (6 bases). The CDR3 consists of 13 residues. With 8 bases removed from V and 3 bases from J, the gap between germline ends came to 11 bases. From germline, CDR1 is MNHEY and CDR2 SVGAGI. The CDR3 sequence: CASRRDTNQPQHF. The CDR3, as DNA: TGTGCCAGCCGGCGGGACACCAATCAGCCCCAGCATTTT.

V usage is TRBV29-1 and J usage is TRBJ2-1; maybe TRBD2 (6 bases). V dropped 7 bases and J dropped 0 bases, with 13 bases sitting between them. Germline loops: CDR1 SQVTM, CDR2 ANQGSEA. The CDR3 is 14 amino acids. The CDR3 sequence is CSAHGGSSYNEQFF. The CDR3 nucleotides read TGCAGCGCCCATGGGGGGAGCTCCTACAATGAGCAGTTCTTC.

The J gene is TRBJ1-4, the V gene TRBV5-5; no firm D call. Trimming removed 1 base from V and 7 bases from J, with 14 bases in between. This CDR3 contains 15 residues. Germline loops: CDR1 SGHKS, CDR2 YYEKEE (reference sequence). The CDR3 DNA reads TGTGCCAGCAGCTTGATTCCCGTGGCGGTTGAAAAACTGTTTTTT. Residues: CASSLIPVAVEKLFF.

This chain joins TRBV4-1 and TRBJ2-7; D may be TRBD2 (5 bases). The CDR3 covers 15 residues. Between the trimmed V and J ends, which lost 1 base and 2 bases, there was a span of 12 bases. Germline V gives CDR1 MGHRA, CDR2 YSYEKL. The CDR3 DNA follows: TGCGCCAGCAGCCAAGGCAACGAGGGAACCTACGAGCAGTACTTC. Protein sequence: CASSQGNEGTYEQYF.